These 18 T cell receptor beta chains were sequenced from one sample in a study of cytomegalovirus exposure and HLA in healthy donors (dated by TCRdb to 2015 to 2018). The library was prepared using the immunoSEQ multiplex PCR assay. The multiplex PCR relied on a mix of 60 forward primers for TCR Vbeta segments and 13 reverse primers for TCR Jbeta segments. What TCRdb holds here is the immuneACCESS table cut down to in-frame rearrangements. Part of the clones is not present; checked against another copy, under half of the missing clones reflect an unresolved V gene, and the others are unexplained. This sample's clone table shows approximately 37,000 clones. The ten largest clonotypes hold approximately 9% of the sample. The sequencing sample was made of PBMCs. Receptors originate from a man aged 35 to 55 in good health and CMV-seropositive.

The genes are TRBV7-2 and TRBJ2-7; D is possibly TRBD1 (6 bases). The germline CDR1 and CDR2 sequences are SGHTA and FQGNSA. The length of the CDR3 is 15 residues. Trimming pared 3 bases from V and 2 bases from J, leaving 14 bases between. CDR3: CASSLGGTRTYEQYF. CDR3 nucleotides: TGTGCCAGCAGCTTGGGTGGGACAAGAACCTACGAGCAGTACTTC.

Notes on this clone: No conserved phenylalanine or tryptophan ends this CDR3, so it is likely a read error. Because the CDR3's place on the DNA is in doubt, the DNA is left out and the CDR3 is given as listed by TCRdb. The chain has TRBV5-5 and TRBJ2-3; the table's D call TRBD1 went unverified against the DNA. With termini counted, the CDR3 has 13 amino acids. Looked up from germline, CDR1 is SGHKS and CDR2 is YYEKEE (reference sequence). CDR3 sequence: CASSLGTGGDWRI.

The V and J genes are TRBV5-6 and TRBJ1-6; possibly TRBD1 for D (6 bases). Trimming left V 4 bases short and J 2 bases short, with 7 bases between. There are 14 residues in the CDR3. The germline gives CDR1 SGHDT, CDR2 YYEEEE. The CDR3 spells CASSRQAYNSPLHF. The CDR3 DNA sequence: TGTGCCAGCAGCCGACAGGCCTATAATTCACCCCTCCACTTT.

This chain joins TRBV25-1 and TRBJ1-2, with no clear D. Germline V lookup: CDR1 MGHDK, CDR2 SYGVNS. CDR3 length equals 13 residues. The germline V and J ends were trimmed by 11 bases and 4 bases, with 17 bases remaining between them. The CDR3 spells CAQVNGGPYGYTF. Here the CDR3 DNA reads TGTGCCCAAGTTAATGGCGGCCCCTATGGCTACACCTTC.

V gene TRBV11-1 combines with J gene TRBJ2-7; no clear D gene. The length of the CDR3 is 12 residues. V lost 5 bases and J lost 3, with 8 bases in between. The germline V gene encodes CDR1 SGHAT and CDR2 FQDESV (reference sequence). The CDR3 spells CASSRTGYEQYF. CDR3 coding DNA: TGTGCCAGCAGCCGAACGGGCTACGAGCAGTACTTC.

The chain recombines TRBV10-3 with TRBJ2-1; possibly TRBD2 for D (6 bases). The CDR3 runs to 16 residues. Per germline, CDR1 ENHRY and CDR2 SYGVKD. V shed 0 bases and J shed 5 bases, with 14 bases lying between them. The CDR3 sequence is CAISESVAGLHNEQFF. CDR3 nucleotide sequence: TGTGCCATCAGTGAGTCGGTGGCGGGGCTACACAATGAGCAGTTCTTC.

The chain joins TRBV5-5 to TRBJ1-5, with a possible D match to TRBD1 (5 bases). The CDR3 is made up of 17 amino acids. V dropped 2 bases and J dropped 1 base, with 16 bases sitting between them. Germline V lookup: CDR1 SGHKS, CDR2 YYEKEE (reference sequence). The DNA of the CDR3 is TGTGCCAGCAGCTTAAGGTTCCAGGGAGGCAGCAATCAGCCCCAGCATTTT. The encoded protein is CASSLRFQGGSNQPQHF. The entire variable domain, with the rest obtained from reference TRBV5-5 and TRBJ1-5, is as follows: DAGVTQSPTHLIKTRGQQVTLRCSPISGHKSVSWYQQVLGQGPQFIFQYYEKEERGRGNFPDRFSARQFPNYSSELNVNALLLGDSALYLCASSLRFQGGSNQPQHFGDGTRLSIL.

The CDR3 loop is CASSQGSSVAYNEQFF. The CDR3 DNA sequence: TGTGCCAGCAGCCAAGGGTCTAGCGTAGCCTACAATGAGCAGTTCTTC. This chain joins TRBV14 and TRBJ2-1; maybe TRBD2 (6 bases). The CDR3 extends over 16 amino acids. V lost 1 base and J 2 bases, leaving 12 bases between the germline ends. Germline values: CDR1 SGHDN, CDR2 FVKESK. The variable domain in full, completed from reference TRBV14 and TRBJ2-1, reads EAGVTQFPSHSVIEKGQTVTLRCDPISGHDNLYWYRRVMGKEIKFLLHFVKESKQDESGMPNNRFLAERTGGTYSTLKVQPAELEDSGVYFCASSQGSSVAYNEQFFGPGTRLTVL.

The chain has TRBV5-8 and TRBJ2-7; 11 positions match TRBD2. Germline lookup yields CDR1 SGHTS and CDR2 YDEGEE. V shed 5 bases and J 3 bases; nucleotides not matched to a gene: 4. This CDR3 has 14 residues. The chain's CDR3 is CASRELAGVYEQYF. The CDR3 DNA reads as TGTGCCAGCAGGGAACTAGCGGGAGTCTACGAGCAGTACTTC.

The chain combines TRBV5-1 with TRBJ2-3, with TRBD2 matching 7 bases. V was clipped by 2 bases and J by 3 bases; unmatched bases: 6. Germline V gene lookup returns CDR1 SGHRS and CDR2 YFSETQ. CDR3 length: 15 residues. The CDR3 coding sequence is TGCGCCAGCAGCTTTTCCGGACTAGAGACAGATACGCAGTATTTT. Its translation is CASSFSGLETDTQYF.

The chain recombines TRBV5-8 with TRBJ1-2; D uncertain. Deletions cut 1 base from V and 1 base from J, with 14 bases between. Germline V lookup: CDR1 SGHTS, CDR2 YDEGEE. This CDR3 has 16 amino acids. CDR3 coding DNA: TGTGCCAGCAGCTTGAATGCAGAAACAAATAACTATGGCTACACCTTC. Residues: CASSLNAETNNYGYTF.

The J gene is TRBJ2-7, the V gene TRBV5-5; the D gene is possibly TRBD2 (7 bases). V shed 4 bases and J shed 2 bases, with 19 bases lying between them. The CDR3 runs 16 residues. Germline V gene sequence: CDR1 SGHKS, CDR2 YYEKEE (reference sequence). The CDR3 is CASSPAVGGAPYEQYF. DNA for the CDR3: TGTGCCAGCAGCCCGGCCGTTGGGGGGGCTCCCTACGAGCAGTACTTC.

The chain combines TRBV9 with TRBJ2-3, with TRBD2 identical over 7 bases. The germline gives CDR1 SGDLS, CDR2 YYNGEE. V dropped 1 base and J dropped 4; count of bases not matched to a gene: 9. This CDR3 contains 16 residues. CDR3 DNA sequence: TGTGCCAGCAGCGTAAGGGAGCGGGCGGGAGCAGATACGCAGTATTTT. This sequence encodes CASSVRERAGADTQYF.

The CDR3 DNA is TGTGCCGGGACAGGGCCGAAACACGTAACCTACAATGAGCAGTTCTTC. It translates to CAGTGPKHVTYNEQFF. V usage is TRBV30 and J usage is TRBJ2-1; the match to TRBD1 covers 9 bases. Trimming cost V 8 bases and J 2 bases; bases outside gene matches: 13. The CDR3 length is 16 residues. The germline V gene encodes CDR1 GTSNPN and CDR2 SVGIG (reference sequence).

This chain joins TRBV27 and TRBJ2-3; 11 positions match TRBD2. Germline trimming cut 6 bases from V and 1 base from J; bases unmatched to any gene: 6. The germline V gene encodes CDR1 MNHEY and CDR2 SMNVEV (reference sequence). The CDR3 loop spans 16 amino acids. Here the CDR3 DNA reads TGTGCCAGCAGCCCTAGCGGGAGGTGGGGCACAGATACGCAGTATTTT. It encodes CASSPSGRWGTDTQYF.

The chain employs TRBV2 and TRBJ2-1, with 9 bases lining up with TRBD1. V lost 4 bases and J lost 2; bases outside the gene matches: 9. Germline CDR1 SNHLY, CDR2 FYNNEI. This CDR3 contains 17 residues. CDR3 sequence: CASSATGGAPPYNEQFF. The CDR3 nucleotides read TGTGCCAGCAGTGCTACAGGGGGCGCTCCCCCCTACAATGAGCAGTTCTTC.

The V gene is TRBV30, the J gene TRBJ1-2; TRBD1 aligns across 9 bases. The trim removed 2 bases at V and 13 bases at J, leaving 8 bases unmatched. Germline CDR1 is GTSNPN and CDR2 is SVGIG (reference sequence). The length of the CDR3 is 12 residues. The CDR3 DNA reads TGTGCCTGGAGTCCCGGACAGGGGTCTTGCACCTTC. Encoded protein: CAWSPGQGSCTF. Combining the CDR3 with reference TRBV30 and TRBJ1-2 gives the whole variable domain SQTIHQWPATLVQPVGSPLSLECTVEGTSNPNLYWYRQAAGRGLQLLFYSVGIGQISSEVPQNLSASRPQDRQFILSSKKLLLSDSGFYLCAWSPGQGSCTFGSGTRLTVV.

The chain employs TRBV11-3 and TRBJ2-4, with 8 bases aligning to TRBD1. The junction had 1 base not matched to a gene; V was cut back by 6 bases and J by 6 bases. Germline values: CDR1 SGHNT, CDR2 YENEEA. This CDR3 is built from 12 residues. The CDR3 spells CASRGQGNIQYF. As DNA, the CDR3 is TGTGCCAGCAGAGGACAGGGAAACATTCAGTACTTC.